The 7 T cell receptor beta chains below were found in one sample sequenced in a study of blood T cell repertoires in COVID-19 (dated by TCRdb to 2019 to 2021). To prepare the library, the immunoSEQ multiplex PCR assay was applied. TCRdb carries this immuneACCESS record with in-frame sequences only. Its versions omit some clonotypes, under half of them owing to an unresolved V gene in the studies checked, with the rest unexplained. In this sample the table shows roughly 120,000 clones, less than 90% of which occur a single time. 6% to 9.5% of the sample goes to the ten largest clones. The sample taken for sequencing was peripheral blood. The receptors here all came from a man between 65 and 79 years old who had recovered from COVID-19.

The V and J genes are TRBV12-3 or TRBV12-4 and TRBJ2-5; no clear D. The V end lost 6 bases, the J end lost 5 bases, and 10 bases lay between the germline ends. The CDR3 is 12 amino acids. The CDR3 DNA reads TGTGCCAGCAGCCTAGGAGCCGAGACCCAGTACTTC. Translating it yields CASSLGAETQYF.

The count of this clone is one. The chain combines TRBV29-1 with TRBJ2-1; D is unresolved. The germline gives CDR1 SQVTM, CDR2 ANQGSEA. The CDR3 spans 14 residues. The V end lost 5 bases, the J end lost 3 bases, and 14 bases lay between the germline ends. CDR3 nucleotides: TGCAGCGTTCATCGTCTAGGCCTCTACAATGAGCAGTTCTTC. Its protein product is CSVHRLGLYNEQFF.

This chain links TRBV15 with TRBJ1-4; 9 positions agree with TRBD1. V shed 1 base and J 7 bases; nucleotides not matched to a gene: 7. CDR1 LNHNV and CDR2 YYDKDF come from the germline V gene (reference sequence). CDR3 size: 16 residues. This CDR3 is CATSRVRTGASEKLFF. The CDR3 DNA follows: TGTGCCACCAGCAGAGTACGGACAGGGGCGAGTGAAAAACTGTTTTTT.

The V and J genes are TRBV10-3 and TRBJ2-5, with 8 bases identical to TRBD2. Trimming took 3 bases from V and 5 from J; bases not matched to a gene: 5. CDR3 length: 14 residues. CDR1 is ENHRY, CDR2 SYGVKD, per germline. The CDR3 reads CAISESGGVETQYF. CDR3 coding DNA: TGTGCCATCAGTGAATCCGGGGGGGTGGAGACCCAGTACTTC.

V usage is TRBV14 and J usage is TRBJ2-1, with unresolved D. CDR1 and CDR2 (germline): SGHDN, FVKESK. The V and J ends lost 4 bases and 4 bases respectively, with 11 bases between them. This CDR3 spans 14 amino acids. The CDR3 DNA follows: TGTGCCAGCAGCCCCGACTCGTGGTACAATGAGCAGTTCTTC. It is translated as CASSPDSWYNEQFF.

This clone was found once. The J gene is TRBJ1-4, the V gene TRBV5-1, with TRBD1 matching 7 bases. Losses at the gene ends were 4 bases for V and 6 bases for J; bases not matched to a gene: 3. Germline V lookup: CDR1 SGHRS, CDR2 YFSETQ. This CDR3 is 13 amino acids long. The CDR3: CASSIGTDEKLFF. For the CDR3, the DNA is TGCGCCAGCAGCATCGGGACAGATGAAAAACTGTTTTTT. The complete variable domain, with remaining parts taken from reference TRBV5-1 and TRBJ1-4, reads KAGVTQTPRYLIKTRGQQVTLSCSPISGHRSVSWYQQTPGQGLQFLFEYFSETQRNKGNFPGRFSGRQFSNSRSEMNVSTLELGDSALYLCASSIGTDEKLFFGSGTQLSVL.

The CDR3 sequence is CAWTVGGSLASPLHF. DNA for the CDR3: TGTGCCTGGACCGTCGGGGGTAGCCTTGCTTCACCCCTCCACTTT. This chain links TRBV30 with TRBJ1-6, with D perhaps matching TRBD1 (5 bases). V lost 4 bases and J 9 bases, leaving 19 bases between the germline ends. Germline lookup yields CDR1 GTSNPN and CDR2 SVGIG (reference sequence). This CDR3 spans 15 amino acids.